Below, 30 T cell receptor beta chains from the same sample are listed, as sequenced in a study of graft-versus-host responses after intestinal transplantation. Data came from immunoSEQ multiplex PCR; TCRdb stores just in-frame clones and leaves some out. Among around 95,000 clones listed, about 90% were seen once. Their specific antigens are unknown. The material sequenced was unstimulated CD4+ T cells sorted from spleen or lymph node cells, taken before transplant. These receptors were taken from a human donor who was the organ donor for an intestinal transplant.

This clone was found once. Sequence at one end of the junction differs from germline and may be a read error. The chain has TRBV27 and TRBJ2-7; 7 bases are shared with TRBD1. The CDR3 is 15 amino acids. Germline CDR1 and CDR2: MNHEY and SMNVEV (reference sequence). The DNA of the CDR3 is TGTGCCAGCAGTCCTCTTAGACAGGGTTCCTCCGAGCAGTACTTC. Translated: CASSPLRQGSSEQYF.

The chain combines TRBV28 with TRBJ1-6, with unresolved D. From germline, CDR1 is MDHEN and CDR2 SYDVKM. The germline V and J ends were trimmed by 3 bases and 8 bases, with 8 bases remaining between them. The CDR3 totals 13 residues. The CDR3 sequence is CASSLNRYSPLHF. CDR3 DNA sequence: TGTGCCAGCAGTTTGAACCGGTATTCACCCCTCCACTTT. The whole variable domain, remainder taken from reference TRBV28 and TRBJ1-6, is DVKVTQSSRYLVKRTGEKVFLECVQDMDHENMFWYRQDPGLGLRLIYFSYDVKMKEKGDIPEGYSVSREKKERFSLILESASTNQTSMYLCASSLNRYSPLHFGNGTRLTVT.

The chain couples TRBV6-6 to TRBJ2-1; possibly TRBD1 or TRBD2 for D (5 bases each). The CDR3 is made up of 14 amino acids. CDR1 MNHNY and CDR2 SVGAGI come from the germline V gene (reference sequence). V gave up 10 bases and J gave up 0 bases, with 13 bases separating them. The CDR3 DNA sequence: TGTGCCACCTGGGGACGGAACTCCTACAATGAGCAGTTCTTC. This sequence encodes CATWGRNSYNEQFF.

The rearrangement uses TRBV28 and TRBJ2-5; 8 bases align to TRBD2. The closer fit of TRBJ2-7 to the DNA end suggests the J call may be wrong. Germline CDR1 and CDR2: MDHEN and SYDVKM. The CDR3 spans 17 residues. The CDR3 protein is CASSPLGLAGRGNEQYF. CDR3 nucleotide sequence: TGTGCCAGCAGTCCACTCGGCTTAGCGGGGAGAGGAAACGAGCAGTACTTC.

V gene TRBV30 combines with J gene TRBJ2-6; D gene unclear. The length of the CDR3 is 14 residues. CDR1 and CDR2 from the germline V gene are GTSNPN and SVGIG (reference sequence). V lost 0 bases, J lost 2 bases, and 5 bases lay in between. This CDR3 reads CAWSVHAGANVLTF. The DNA of the CDR3 is TGTGCCTGGAGTGTACATGCTGGGGCCAACGTCCTGACTTTC.

The J gene is TRBJ2-3, the V gene TRBV4-1, with D possibly called TRBD1 or TRBD2 (5 bases each). The germline V gene encodes CDR1 MGHRA and CDR2 YSYEKL. This CDR3 comprises 15 residues. V lost 4 bases and J 11 bases, leaving 22 bases between the germline ends. As DNA, the CDR3 is TGCGCCAGCAGCCCCACCGGGGTACAGGCGAGGAGGCAGTATTTT. Protein product: CASSPTGVQARRQYF.

J is TRBJ2-1 and V is TRBV20-1; D may be TRBD1 (5 bases). Germline V gene sequence: CDR1 DFQATT, CDR2 SNEGSKA (reference sequence). The CDR3 spans 11 residues. The ends were cut back, 7 bases at V and 6 bases at J, with 10 bases in the middle. DNA for the CDR3: TGCAGTGAACCTAGGGGCAATGAGCAGTTCTTC. It codes for CSEPRGNEQFF.

V and J are TRBV30 and TRBJ2-1, with 8 bases fitting TRBD2. Germline V CDR1 and CDR2: GTSNPN, SVGIG (reference sequence). The CDR3 loop spans 14 amino acids. The CDR3 loop reads CAIARLAMHNEQFF. The CDR3 DNA reads TGTGCTATCGCACGACTAGCGATGCACAATGAGCAGTTCTTC.

This clone was recorded only once. The J gene is TRBJ2-3, the V gene TRBV27; D could derive from TRBD1 or TRBD2 (6 bases each). In germline, CDR1 is MNHEY, CDR2 SMNVEV (reference sequence). The V and J ends lost 7 bases and 8 bases respectively, with 22 bases between them. The CDR3 runs to 15 residues. CDR3 nucleotides: TGTGCCAGCACCCTGTGGGGGCGAGAGGGGGGTACGCAGTATTTT. Translation gives CASTLWGREGGTQYF.

The chain combines TRBV9 with TRBJ1-1; 8 bases are shared with TRBD1. With V trimmed by 4 bases and J by 4 bases, 3 bases remained unmatched. CDR1 is SGDLS, CDR2 YYNGEE, per germline. There are 13 residues in the CDR3. DNA for the CDR3: TGTGCCAGCAGCACAGGGGGGACCACTGAAGCTTTCTTT. This encodes CASSTGGTTEAFF.

This chain uses TRBV6-1 with TRBJ2-7, with D tentatively TRBD2 (7 bases). The germline gives CDR1 MNHNS, CDR2 SASEGT. Trimming removed 8 bases from V and 0 bases from J, with 14 bases in between. The CDR3 sequence is 14 residues long. CDR3 coding DNA: TGTGCCAGCTACGGGGGGCGAAGCTCCTACGAGCAGTACTTC. Protein: CASYGGRSSYEQYF.

The chain uses TRBV19 and TRBJ1-5, with D hard to call. Germline CDR1 is LNHDA and CDR2 is SQIVND (reference sequence). The CDR3 is 15 amino acids. V gave up 2 bases and J gave up 0 bases, with 8 bases separating them. The CDR3 protein is CASSITAYSNQPQHF. CDR3 nucleotide sequence: TGTGCCAGTAGTATAACAGCCTATAGCAATCAGCCCCAGCATTTT.

This clone was detected once. The V and J genes are TRBV5-1 and TRBJ2-2, with D perhaps TRBD1 (6 bases). Looked up from germline, CDR1 is SGHRS and CDR2 is YFSETQ. This CDR3 contains 15 residues. With 4 bases removed from V and 3 bases from J, the gap between germline ends came to 13 bases. The CDR3 DNA sequence: TGCGCCAGCAGCATCGGGACACTGCACACCGGGGAGCTGTTTTTT. This encodes CASSIGTLHTGELFF.

V and J are TRBV7-2 and TRBJ1-2; a possible D gene is TRBD1 (6 bases). Germline V lookup: CDR1 SGHTA, CDR2 FQGNSA. V was trimmed by 1 base and J by 3 bases, leaving 9 bases between them. The CDR3 runs to 14 residues. Here the CDR3 reads CASSLVGGDYGYTF. In DNA, the CDR3 is TGTGCCAGCAGCTTAGTAGGGGGAGACTATGGCTACACCTTC.

This clone was picked up a small number of times. This chain connects TRBV21-1 to TRBJ1-2; TRBD1, as called in the table, went unchecked against the DNA. TRBV21-1 is a listed pseudogene. This CDR3 has 16 amino acids. The chain's CDR3 is CASSNSGTGVGYGYTF. CDR3 sequence (DNA): TGTGCCAGCAGCAACTCCGGGACAGGGGTAGGCTATGGCTACACCTTC.

The chain recombines TRBV7-2 with TRBJ1-6; TRBD1 matches 8 bases. Germline V gene sequence: CDR1 SGHTA, CDR2 FQGNSA. The CDR3 covers 15 residues. The V gene end was trimmed by 7 bases and the J gene end by 6 bases; junction bases not matched to a gene: 8. The CDR3 is CASTLWDRLNSPLHF. For the CDR3, the DNA is TGTGCCAGCACGCTTTGGGACAGGCTTAATTCACCCCTCCACTTT.

The CDR3 DNA sequence: TGCGCCAGCAGCTTGGAGGCGGGGGGCCTAAAGACCCAGTACTTC. It yields the protein CASSLEAGGLKTQYF. The chain links TRBV5-1 to TRBJ2-5, with 8 positions matching TRBD2. Germline assignment: CDR1 SGHRS and CDR2 YFSETQ. This CDR3 has 15 amino acids. The V gene end was trimmed by 0 bases and the J gene end by 6 bases; junction bases not matched to a gene: 7.

This sequence joins TRBV30 and TRBJ2-6; tentative D call: TRBD2 (5 bases). Germline CDR1 reads GTSNPN; CDR2 reads SVGIG (reference sequence). This CDR3 spans 15 amino acids. Trimming removed 5 bases from V and 2 bases from J, with 13 bases in between. DNA for the CDR3: TGTGCCTGGGGGAGCGGCGACCCTGGGGCCAACGTCCTGACTTTC. This encodes CAWGSGDPGANVLTF.

The chain joins TRBV19 to TRBJ2-7; the D is unclear. Germline V gene sequence: CDR1 LNHDA, CDR2 SQIVND (reference sequence). V was shortened by 2 bases and J by 2 bases, with 10 bases between the two germline ends. The CDR3 length is 14 residues. The CDR3 spells CASSITARPYEQYF. In DNA form, the CDR3 reads TGTGCCAGTAGTATAACAGCTCGACCCTACGAGCAGTACTTC.

V is TRBV30 and J is TRBJ1-2, with 7 positions matching TRBD1. Trimming took 3 bases from V and 3 from J; bases not matched to a gene: 4. Germline values: CDR1 GTSNPN, CDR2 SVGIG (reference sequence). This CDR3 comprises 13 residues. In DNA form, the CDR3 reads TGTGCCTGGAGGGGAGGGGGCGACTATGGCTACACCTTC. Amino acids: CAWRGGGDYGYTF.

The J gene is TRBJ2-3, the V gene TRBV4-2, with 9 nucleotides matching TRBD2. Looked up from germline, CDR1 is LGHNA and CDR2 is YNFKEQ. The CDR3 contains 17 residues. The J segment lost 7 bases and the V segment lost 0 bases, leaving 11 bases of the junction unmatched. This CDR3 is CASSQDLAGGLINTQYF. Here the CDR3 DNA reads TGTGCCAGCAGCCAAGATCTGGCGGGGGGGCTCATAAATACGCAGTATTTT.

The chain joins TRBV7-2 to TRBJ1-1, with TRBD1 identical over 7 bases. Germline CDR1 SGHTA, CDR2 FQGNSA. This CDR3 is built from 15 residues. V was clipped by 0 bases and J by 3 bases; unmatched bases: 4. This CDR3 reads CASSLAGTVDTEAFF. CDR3 DNA: TGTGCCAGCAGCTTAGCGGGGACAGTGGACACTGAAGCTTTCTTT.

This rearrangement joins TRBV6-5 to TRBJ1-6, with TRBD1 identical over 7 bases. V was pared by 5 bases and J by 7 bases, with 5 bases of the junction left unmatched. The CDR3 contains 14 residues. Germline loops: CDR1 MNHEY, CDR2 SVGAGI. CDR3 protein: CASSTSGGNSPLHF. CDR3 DNA sequence: TGTGCCAGCAGTACATCAGGGGGGAATTCACCCCTCCACTTT.

CDR3 region: CASSLLGQAFYNYGYTF. The CDR3 coding sequence is TGTGCCAGCAGCTTATTGGGACAAGCATTTTATAACTATGGCTACACCTTC. V usage is TRBV7-9 and J usage is TRBJ1-2, with D possibly matching TRBD1 (6 bases). This CDR3 contains 17 residues. Trimming stripped 2 bases from V and 1 base from J, with 17 bases between. From germline, CDR1 is SEHNR and CDR2 FQNEAQ (reference sequence).

The rearrangement uses TRBV6-1 and TRBJ1-1; 8 bases agree with TRBD1. This CDR3 has 14 amino acids. Germline V lookup: CDR1 MNHNS, CDR2 SASEGT. With 4 bases clipped from V and 1 base from J, the junction kept 2 bases outside the gene matches. The CDR3 is CASSAQGANTEAFF. CDR3 nucleotide sequence: TGTGCCAGCAGTGCCCAGGGGGCGAACACTGAAGCTTTCTTT.

The chain combines TRBV18 with TRBJ2-7; 7 nucleotides align to TRBD1. The CDR3 consists of 15 residues. After removal of 4 bases from V and 3 bases from J, the junction contained 9 bases not matched to a gene. Germline CDR1 is KGHSH and CDR2 is LQKENI. The CDR3 DNA sequence: TGTGCCAGCTCACTACAGGGGAGAGGAGTCTACGAGCAGTACTTC. It codes for CASSLQGRGVYEQYF.

This chain links TRBV25-1 with TRBJ1-4; TRBD1 agrees at 8 bases. This CDR3 has 13 amino acids. Losses at the gene ends were 3 bases for V and 7 bases for J; bases not matched to a gene: 1. CDR1 is MGHDK and CDR2 is SYGVNS in the germline V gene. CDR3 nucleotides: TGTGCCAGCAGTGAGGGACAGGTTGAAAAACTGTTTTTT. Protein: CASSEGQVEKLFF.

This clone was counted a few times. V and J are TRBV7-8 and TRBJ1-3; D unclear. Per the germline V gene, CDR1 is SGHVS and CDR2 is FQNEAQ. V lost 2 bases and J 0 bases, leaving 2 bases between the germline ends. This CDR3 is 13 amino acids long. CDR3 residues: CASSLHSGNTIYF. CDR3 DNA sequence: TGTGCCAGCAGCTTACACTCTGGAAACACCATATATTTT.

This clone appeared a single time. The genes are TRBV5-6 and TRBJ1-2; possible D gene TRBD1, 6 bases. Germline V gene sequence: CDR1 SGHDT, CDR2 YYEEEE. The CDR3 contains 15 residues. V gave up 4 bases and J gave up 5 bases, with 18 bases separating them. CDR3 sequence (DNA): TGTGCCAGCAGCGCCCGTGGGGGGGGGCTGTATGGCTACACCTTC. Its translation: CASSARGGGLYGYTF.

The CDR3 protein is CASSTIHGYEQYF. The CDR3 nucleotides read TGTGCCAGTAGTACTATACATGGCTACGAGCAGTACTTC. This chain joins TRBV19 and TRBJ2-7; no reliable D call. Trimming removed 4 bases from V and 3 bases from J, with 10 bases in between. Germline V CDR1 and CDR2: LNHDA, SQIVND (reference sequence). There are 13 residues in the CDR3. Looking up the rest from reference TRBV19 and TRBJ2-7 gives the full variable domain: DGGITQSPKYLFRKEGQNVTLSCEQNLNHDAMYWYRQDPGQGLRLIYYSQIVNDFQKGDIAEGYSVSREKKESFPLTVTSAQKNPTAFYLCASSTIHGYEQYFGPGTRLTVT.